These 26 T cell receptor beta chains share one sample of origin, sequenced in a study of cytomegalovirus exposure and HLA in healthy donors (dated by TCRdb to about 2017). The library was produced with the immunoSEQ multiplex PCR assay. The multiplex PCR relied on a mix of 60 forward primers for TCR Vbeta segments and 13 reverse primers for TCR Jbeta segments. TCRdb mirrors the immuneACCESS table, restricted to in-frame sequences. Some clones are absent from its copies; in checked studies, under half trace to an unresolved V gene, and the reason for the others is unknown. The sample includes fewer than 250,000 clones, with more than 70% observed a single time. The ten largest account for over 1% of the sample. The sequencing sample was made of PBMCs. These TCRs come from a human donor in good health.

The chain has TRBV15 and TRBJ2-1; 9 bases line up with TRBD1. J was trimmed by 3 bases and V by 6 bases; bases with no gene match: 6. This CDR3 contains 15 residues. CDR1 and CDR2 (germline): LNHNV, YYDKDF (reference sequence). The CDR3 coding sequence is TGTGCCACCAGGACGACAGGGGGGGACTACAATGAGCAGTTCTTC. This codes for CATRTTGGDYNEQFF.

The rearrangement joins TRBV5-1 to TRBJ1-5; no reliable D call. V was trimmed by 0 bases and J by 5 bases, leaving 6 bases between them. CDR3 length: 13 residues. CDR1 and CDR2 from the germline V gene are SGHRS and YFSETQ. The CDR3 loop reads CASSLDRDQPQHF. The CDR3 DNA follows: TGCGCCAGCAGCTTGGACAGAGATCAGCCCCAGCATTTT. Looking up the rest from reference TRBV5-1 and TRBJ1-5 gives the full variable domain: KAGVTQTPRYLIKTRGQQVTLSCSPISGHRSVSWYQQTPGQGLQFLFEYFSETQRNKGNFPGRFSGRQFSNSRSEMNVSTLELGDSALYLCASSLDRDQPQHFGDGTRLSIL.

The CDR3 DNA reads TGCGCCAGCAGCTTCGCTAGCGGGAGGGCCGCGTACGAGCAGTACTTC. It encodes CASSFASGRAAYEQYF. The genes are TRBV5-1 and TRBJ2-7; TRBD2 matches at 12 bases. CDR1 is SGHRS and CDR2 is YFSETQ in the germline V gene. V trimming: 2 bases; J trimming: 4 bases; junction bases outside the gene matches: 7. The CDR3 consists of 16 residues. The complete variable domain, with remaining parts taken from reference TRBV5-1 and TRBJ2-7, reads KAGVTQTPRYLIKTRGQQVTLSCSPISGHRSVSWYQQTPGQGLQFLFEYFSETQRNKGNFPGRFSGRQFSNSRSEMNVSTLELGDSALYLCASSFASGRAAYEQYFGPGTRLTVT.

As to this clone: Relative to the germline gene, one junction end is altered; a read error may explain this. The CDR3 here is CASSLASGGTGELFF. The CDR3 DNA reads TGTGCCAGCAGCCTAGCCAGCGGGGGCACCGGGGAGCTGTTTTTT. This chain uses TRBV7-2 with TRBJ2-2; TRBD2 matches 8 bases. The CDR3 runs to 15 residues. Looked up from germline, CDR1 is SGHTA and CDR2 is FQGNSA.

The gene calls are TRBV2 and TRBJ2-3; 7 bases align to TRBD2. The V segment lost 8 bases and the J segment 4 bases; nucleotides outside the gene matches: 9. CDR1 SNHLY and CDR2 FYNNEI come from the germline V gene. The CDR3 is 14 residues long. CDR3 in amino acids: CASQGGSGADTQYF. In DNA form, the CDR3 reads TGTGCCAGCCAAGGCGGGAGTGGGGCAGATACGCAGTATTTT.

This clone appeared a few times. V gene TRBV7-6 combines with J gene TRBJ2-3, with 11 bases aligning to TRBD2. Germline loops: CDR1 SGHVS, CDR2 FNYEAQ. J was trimmed by 2 bases and V by 2 bases; bases with no gene match: 6. The CDR3 contains 17 residues. As DNA, the CDR3 is TGTGCCAGCAGCTTATTAGCGGGAGGGCCAAACACAGATACGCAGTATTTT. This gives the protein CASSLLAGGPNTDTQYF. Filled out from reference TRBV7-6 and TRBJ2-3, the complete variable domain reads GAGVSQSPRYKVTKRGQDVALRCDPISGHVSLYWYRQALGQGPEFLTYFNYEAQQDKSGLPNDRFSAERPEGSISTLTIQRTEQRDSAMYRCASSLLAGGPNTDTQYFGPGTRLTVL.

This chain joins TRBV4-1 and TRBJ1-1, with D tentatively TRBD1 (5 bases). V shed 2 bases and J shed 0 bases, with 10 bases lying between them. Germline assignment: CDR1 MGHRA and CDR2 YSYEKL. The CDR3 totals 15 residues. The chain's CDR3 is CASSQLRDMNTEAFF. DNA for the CDR3: TGCGCCAGCAGCCAACTCAGGGATATGAACACTGAAGCTTTCTTT.

The chain recombines TRBV27 with TRBJ2-7; TRBD2 matches at 10 bases. The CDR3 is made up of 18 amino acids. The J segment lost 1 base and the V segment lost 6 bases, leaving 15 bases of the junction unmatched. Germline V lookup: CDR1 MNHEY, CDR2 SMNVEV (reference sequence). CDR3 in amino acids: CASSPGGSGRSSSYEQYF. Written as DNA, the CDR3 is TGTGCCAGCAGCCCCGGGGGTAGCGGGAGGTCGAGTTCCTACGAGCAGTACTTC.

CDR3 in amino acids: CAWSVQFKTSGRRAFEQFF. The CDR3 DNA reads TGTGCCTGGAGTGTACAGTTTAAGACTAGCGGGAGGAGGGCCTTTGAGCAGTTCTTC. The gene calls are TRBV30 and TRBJ2-1; 13 nucleotides match TRBD2. Unmatched junction bases numbered 17, after V lost 0 bases and J lost 9 bases. Germline V gives CDR1 GTSNPN, CDR2 SVGIG (reference sequence). This CDR3 region has 19 residues.

This chain links TRBV28 with TRBJ1-1; a possible D gene is TRBD1 (5 bases). V was trimmed by 4 bases and J by 1 base, leaving 10 bases between them. The V gene's germline CDR1 is MDHEN and CDR2 SYDVKM. The CDR3 is made up of 14 amino acids. CDR3 bases: TGTGCCAGCAGTTCAGGGACTCAGAACACTGAAGCTTTCTTT. It specifies CASSSGTQNTEAFF.

The V and J genes are TRBV4-3 and TRBJ1-1; 11 bases align to TRBD1. Germline CDR1 reads LGHNA; CDR2 reads YSLEER. The CDR3 sequence is 19 residues long. V lost 0 bases, J lost 0 bases, and 9 bases stayed unmatched. CDR3 DNA sequence: TGCGCCAGCAGCCAAGATTCGTCCGGACAGGGGGCAATGAACACTGAAGCTTTCTTT. It is translated as CASSQDSSGQGAMNTEAFF.

The chain couples TRBV11-2 to TRBJ1-4; 8 bases match TRBD1. After removal of 5 bases from V and 2 bases from J, the junction contained 10 bases not matched to a gene. Germline V gives CDR1 SGHAT, CDR2 FQNNGV. CDR3 length: 17 amino acids. CDR3 loop: CASSRNFQGATNEKLFF. The CDR3 DNA is TGTGCCAGCAGCCGAAATTTTCAGGGGGCGACTAATGAAAAACTGTTTTTT. The full variable domain, in which reference TRBV11-2 and TRBJ1-4 provide the parts outside the CDR3, is EAGVAQSPRYKIIEKRQSVAFWCNPISGHATLYWYQQILGQGPKLLIQFQNNGVVDDSQLPKDRFSAERLKGVDSTLKIQPAKLEDSAVYLCASSRNFQGATNEKLFFGSGTQLSVL.

This sequence joins TRBV29-1 and TRBJ2-7; TRBD2 is a possible D gene (5 bases). The CDR3 spans 14 residues. Germline V CDR1 and CDR2: SQVTM, ANQGSEA. The ends were cut back, 4 bases at V and 0 bases at J, with 13 bases in the middle. CDR3 protein: CSVGGQQSSYEQYF. The CDR3 coding sequence is TGCAGCGTTGGCGGGCAGCAGAGCTCCTACGAGCAGTACTTC.

The chain has TRBV6-1 and TRBJ1-5; D ambiguous. Germline loops: CDR1 MNHNS, CDR2 SASEGT. The CDR3 consists of 13 residues. Trimming stripped 4 bases from V and 0 bases from J, with 4 bases between. CDR3 residues: CASSGGSNQPQHF. CDR3 nucleotide sequence: TGTGCCAGCAGTGGCGGTAGCAATCAGCCCCAGCATTTT.

The chain is built from TRBV7-2 and TRBJ2-3; D ambiguous. Between the trimmed V and J ends, which lost 5 bases and 1 base, there was a span of 7 bases. This CDR3 has 13 residues. The germline V gene encodes CDR1 SGHTA and CDR2 FQGNSA. The CDR3 region has the DNA TGTGCCAGCAGCCCCCAGGGCACAGATACGCAGTATTTT. Its translation is CASSPQGTDTQYF.

The chain carries TRBV4-3 and TRBJ1-2; TRBD1 is a possible D gene (5 bases). Trimming pared 0 bases from V and 7 bases from J, leaving 12 bases between. The germline gives CDR1 LGHNA, CDR2 YSLEER. The CDR3 has 14 residues. CDR3 sequence (DNA): TGCGCCAGCAGCCAAGATTTGGGGCAGGGTGGCTACACCTTC. Residues: CASSQDLGQGGYTF.

Comments on this clone: The same CDR3 arises from other DNA sequences in this sample as well. The V call is TRBV6-5, the J call TRBJ2-3; 8 nucleotides line up with TRBD1. This CDR3 has 13 amino acids. Germline assignment: CDR1 MNHEY and CDR2 SVGAGI. V shed 7 bases and J 5 bases; nucleotides not matched to a gene: 5. DNA of the CDR3: TGTGCCAGCACCGGGACAGGTGGAGATACGCAGTATTTT. It yields the protein CASTGTGGDTQYF.

V is TRBV27 and J is TRBJ2-7, with D possibly being TRBD1 (6 bases). Germline CDR1 is MNHEY and CDR2 is SMNVEV (reference sequence). Trimming took 6 bases from V and 0 from J, leaving 9 bases between them. The CDR3 loop spans 13 amino acids. CDR3 sequence reads: CASSRDISYEQYF. Written as DNA, the CDR3 is TGTGCCAGCAGCAGGGACATCTCCTACGAGCAGTACTTC.

On this clone itself: Other DNA sequences in this sample translate to the same CDR3. This rearrangement joins TRBV18 to TRBJ2-7; unclear D gene. This CDR3 region has 12 residues. CDR1 and CDR2 (germline): KGHSH, LQKENI. V lost 3 bases and J 0 bases, leaving 3 bases between the germline ends. CDR3 DNA sequence: TGTGCCAGCTCACCTAGCTCCTACGAGCAGTACTTC. Protein product: CASSPSSYEQYF.

CDR3 sequence: CASSEGKISRDTDTQYF. The CDR3, as DNA: TGCGCCAGCAGTGAGGGAAAGATATCGAGGGACACAGATACGCAGTATTTT. The chain carries TRBV10-2 and TRBJ2-3, with D maybe TRBD2 (5 bases). The CDR3 is made up of 17 amino acids. Germline CDR1 reads WSHSY; CDR2 reads SAAADI. Trimming removed 2 bases from V and 2 bases from J, with 17 bases in between.

This chain connects TRBV19 to TRBJ2-1; 8 nucleotides agree with TRBD1. The V segment lost 5 bases and the J segment 10 bases; nucleotides outside the gene matches: 13. The CDR3 has 15 amino acids. The germline gives CDR1 LNHDA, CDR2 SQIVND (reference sequence). CDR3 sequence reads: CASSVQRTGPQEQFF. The CDR3, as DNA: TGTGCCAGTAGTGTCCAAAGGACAGGGCCCCAGGAGCAGTTCTTC.

The rearrangement links TRBV10-3 to TRBJ2-5; weak D call: TRBD2 (6 bases). V lost 9 bases and J 11 bases, leaving 22 bases between the germline ends. This CDR3 comprises 13 residues. CDR1 is ENHRY, CDR2 SYGVKD, per germline. The chain's CDR3 is CAIGPGSAREQYF. In DNA, the CDR3 is TGTGCCATAGGGCCAGGGTCCGCCCGGGAGCAGTACTTC.

The chain recombines TRBV30 with TRBJ2-7, with D unclear. Per germline, CDR1 GTSNPN and CDR2 SVGIG (reference sequence). V was cut by 1 base and J by 4 bases, with 5 bases left in between. This CDR3 contains 11 residues. CDR3 nucleotides: TGTGCCTGGAGTGCGAGGTACGAGCAGTACTTC. Translation gives CAWSARYEQYF.

V gene TRBV5-4 combines with J gene TRBJ2-1; 9 bases fit TRBD1. V lost 5 bases to trimming and J lost 4 bases; unmatched junction nucleotides: 4. The length of the CDR3 is 14 residues. Germline V gene lookup returns CDR1 SGHNT and CDR2 YYREEE (reference sequence). For the CDR3, the DNA is TGTGCCAGCAGTTCGGGACAGGGATACAATGAGCAGTTCTTC. The encoded protein is CASSSGQGYNEQFF.

CDR3 region: CARLRREGENEQYF. DNA for the CDR3: TGTGCCCGCCTGAGACGGGAGGGGGAAAACGAGCAGTACTTC. J is TRBJ2-5 and V is TRBV25-1, with 8 bases fitting TRBD2. TRBJ2-7 explains the end of the DNA better; the J call may be wrong. Per germline, CDR1 MGHDK and CDR2 SYGVNS. This CDR3 has 14 residues.

The chain combines TRBV7-9 with TRBJ2-3, with D possibly matching TRBD2 (6 bases). Trimming cost V 5 bases and J 8 bases, with 11 bases left between them. Germline loops: CDR1 SEHNR, CDR2 FQNEAQ (reference sequence). This CDR3 is built from 12 residues. CDR3 sequence reads: CASSAPAGTQYF. The CDR3 region has the DNA TGTGCCAGCAGCGCACCAGCGGGTACGCAGTATTTT. The full variable domain, with the rest looked up from reference TRBV7-9 and TRBJ2-3, is DTGVSQNPRHKITKRGQNVTFRCDPISEHNRLYWYRQTLGQGPEFLTYFQNEAQLEKSRLLSDRFSAERPKGSFSTLEIQRTEQGDSAMYLCASSAPAGTQYFGPGTRLTVL.